The 13 T cell receptor beta chains given below trace back to one sample, sequenced in a study of vaccination and CD4 T cells after COVID-19. Treatment defined: approximately nine-day PBMC culture with coronavirus spike peptide pools or control peptides (ViraFEST assay). The unexposed donor gave CD4+ T cells before the COVID-19 pandemic (2011-2018). These TCRs' antigens remain unknown. With the Oncomine TCR Beta short-read assay, DNA from cultured CD4+ T cells was sequenced. Each CDR3 protein gets one entry after TCRdb re-called the PCR reads with MiXCR. The table includes 8,000 or so distinct CDR3 sequences, just under 40% detected once. The sequenced material came from CD4+ T cells from blood, cultured in vitro. Receptors originate from a human donor in good health.

A few counts support this clonotype. The chain links TRBV7-2 to TRBJ2-2, with TRBD2 matching 11 bases. V gave up 3 bases and J gave up 2 bases; unmatched junction bases: 2. The germline gives CDR1 SGHTA, CDR2 FQGNSA. The CDR3 consists of 16 residues. The CDR3 sequence: CASSLTSGINTGELFF. The CDR3 DNA is TGTGCCAGCAGCTTGACTAGCGGGATAAACACCGGGGAGCTGTTTTTT.

The chain has TRBV4-1 and TRBJ1-1, with a tentative D call TRBD1 (6 bases). The CDR3 covers 14 residues. CDR1 is MGHRA, CDR2 YSYEKL, per germline. The germline V and J ends were trimmed by 6 bases and 3 bases, with 14 bases remaining between them. CDR3 protein: CASRNRAIDTEAFF. Here the CDR3 DNA reads TGCGCCAGCAGAAACAGGGCGATAGACACTGAAGCTTTCTTT.

This chain links TRBV20-1 with TRBJ2-7, with TRBD1 matching over 9 bases. V shed 1 base and J 4 bases; nucleotides not matched to a gene: 5. The CDR3 runs 14 residues. Per the germline V gene, CDR1 is DFQATT and CDR2 is SNEGSKA (reference sequence). The CDR3 DNA reads as TGCAGTGCTAGAGTCACAGGGGGCGGGTACGAGCAGTACTTC. Translating it yields CSARVTGGGYEQYF.

The V gene is TRBV7-7, the J gene TRBJ1-5, with D uncertain. CDR1 SSHAT and CDR2 FNYEAQ come from the germline V gene (reference sequence). The CDR3 is 15 amino acids. V lost 1 base to trimming and J lost 0 bases, with 7 bases between them. The CDR3 spells CASSLGGDSNQPQHF. CDR3 nucleotides: TGTGCCAGCAGCTTAGGGGGAGATAGCAATCAGCCCCAGCATTTT.

This clonotype has a handful of counts. This chain joins TRBV6-1 and TRBJ2-7, with no clear D. The CDR3 length is 13 residues. The V gene's germline CDR1 is MNHNS and CDR2 SASEGT. V lost 2 bases to trimming and J lost 0 bases, with 5 bases between them. The CDR3 DNA reads as TGTGCCAGCAGTGAACGAGCCTCCTACGAGCAGTACTTC. Its translation: CASSERASYEQYF.

The V gene is TRBV5-4, the J gene TRBJ2-5; perhaps D is TRBD1 or TRBD2 (6 bases each). This CDR3 contains 14 residues. Deletions cut 4 bases from V and 7 bases from J, with 17 bases between. Germline loops: CDR1 SGHNT, CDR2 YYREEE (reference sequence). CDR3 sequence reads: CASSRDGGTGTQYF. CDR3 coding DNA: TGTGCCAGCAGCAGGGACGGGGGCACAGGGACCCAGTACTTC. The complete variable domain, with remaining parts taken from reference TRBV5-4 and TRBJ2-5, reads ETGVTQSPTHLIKTRGQQVTLRCSSQSGHNTVSWYQQALGQGPQFIFQYYREEENGRGNFPPRFSGLQFPNYSSELNVNALELDDSALYLCASSRDGGTGTQYFGPGTRLLVL.

V usage is TRBV29-1 and J usage is TRBJ2-1; 9 bases align to TRBD1. This CDR3 is built from 12 residues. In germline, CDR1 is SQVTM, CDR2 ANQGSEA. Germline trimming cut 7 bases from V and 6 bases from J; bases unmatched to any gene: 4. CDR3 sequence (DNA): TGCAGCGGGGGGACAGGGCCCAATGAGCAGTTCTTC. This sequence encodes CSGGTGPNEQFF.

The chain is built from TRBV2 and TRBJ1-4; D is undetermined. The CDR3 runs 12 residues. CDR1 is SNHLY, CDR2 FYNNEI, per germline. Trimming stripped 6 bases from V and 8 bases from J, with 10 bases between. The CDR3 here is CASRGDGEKLFF. CDR3 nucleotides: TGTGCCAGCAGGGGAGACGGGGAAAAACTGTTTTTT.

The rearrangement joins TRBV5-1 to TRBJ2-3, with 13 bases that match TRBD2. Germline loops: CDR1 SGHRS, CDR2 YFSETQ. The J segment lost 7 bases and the V segment lost 4 bases, leaving 15 bases of the junction unmatched. The CDR3 loop spans 18 amino acids. This CDR3 is CASSTTGTSGIGRYTQYF. CDR3 nucleotide sequence: TGCGCCAGCAGCACCACCGGGACTAGCGGGATAGGCAGGTATACGCAGTATTTT.

The V gene is TRBV12-3 or TRBV12-4, the J gene TRBJ2-1; 8 bases fit TRBD2. The J segment lost 0 bases and the V segment lost 7 bases, leaving 5 bases of the junction unmatched. The CDR3 length is 15 residues. CDR3 in DNA: TGTGCCAGCAATACCGGGGGGGACTCCTACAATGAGCAGTTCTTC. Its translation is CASNTGGDSYNEQFF.

J is TRBJ2-3 and V is TRBV20-1, with D possibly TRBD1 on 5 matching bases. CDR3 length: 14 amino acids. The ends were cut back, 0 bases at V and 2 bases at J, with 9 bases in the middle. CDR1 and CDR2 (germline): DFQATT, SNEGSKA (reference sequence). CDR3 residues: CSARDHRTTDTQYF. The DNA of the CDR3 is TGCAGTGCTAGAGATCACAGGACCACAGATACGCAGTATTTT.

The chain combines TRBV5-1 with TRBJ2-7, with D tentatively TRBD1 (6 bases). This CDR3 comprises 13 residues. Trimming pared 5 bases from V and 1 base from J, leaving 10 bases between. The germline V gene encodes CDR1 SGHRS and CDR2 YFSETQ. In DNA form, the CDR3 reads TGCGCCAGCAGGCGACAGGAATCCTACGAGCAGTACTTC. Its translation is CASRRQESYEQYF.

This clonotype was counted once. The chain uses TRBV19 and TRBJ2-7; TRBD1 might be the D (6 bases). The CDR3 is 13 amino acids. Germline V gene data show CDR1 as LNHDA and CDR2 as SQIVND (reference sequence). Trimming removed 3 bases from V and 2 bases from J, with 8 bases in between. The CDR3: CASSMGDTYEQYF. The CDR3 DNA is TGTGCCAGTAGTATGGGGGACACCTACGAGCAGTACTTC.